This is a list of T cell receptor beta chains from one sample in a study of T cells after yellow fever vaccination. MiXCR, applied by TCRdb to the 5' RACE reads, yields one record per CDR3 protein. The sample contains tens of thousands of distinct CDR3 sequences, approximately 6.5% of which appear only once. The specimen comprised CD8+ T cells sorted from PBMCs, sampled less than 6 days after the first yellow fever vaccination. The receptor source for this set is a man aged 18-30 years who received the YFV17D yellow fever vaccine. Each CDR3 is given with its conserved first and last residue. Each record gives: clone size, J gene, D gene, V gene, CDR3 protein, CDR3 DNA. D genes are given only for firm matches. The size entry is marked missing in some rows and otherwise reads once, few, many or a size class.

- TRBJ2-3 - TRBV28 CASKAAGDTQYF TGTGCCAGCAAAGCGGCCGGAGATACGCAGTATTTT
- TRBJ2-1 - TRBV7-2 CASSLRRLGAHNEQFF TGTGCCAGCAGCTTAAGGAGGCTTGGGGCTCACAATGAGCAGTTCTTC
many TRBJ2-3 - TRBV6-5 CASSFRNSGPTDTQYF TGTGCCAGCAGCTTTCGGAATAGCGGACCCACAGATACGCAGTATTTT
- TRBJ2-7 - TRBV6-5 CASSYDNSYEQYF TGTGCCAGCAGTTACGACAATTCCTACGAGCAGTACTTC
few TRBJ1-1 TRBD1 TRBV6-1 CASTRQGMNTEAFF TGTGCCAGCACGAGACAGGGCATGAACACTGAAGCTTTCTTT
few TRBJ2-7 TRBD1 TRBV4-1 CASSQGIQGAGYEQYF TGCGCCAGCAGCCAAGGTATACAGGGGGCGGGCTACGAGCAGTACTTC
- TRBJ1-2 - TRBV6-4 CASTPYGGDNRVFSDGYTF TGTGCCAGCACTCCATACGGGGGGGATAACAGGGTATTTTCCGATGGCTACACCTTC
many TRBJ2-3 - TRBV12-3/TRBV12-4 CASSLGGVTDTQYF TGTGCCAGCAGTTTGGGCGGGGTCACAGATACGCAGTATTTT
- TRBJ1-4 - TRBV19 CASTDWADADEKLFF TGTGCCAGTACCGATTGGGCCGACGCCGATGAAAAACTGTTTTTT
- TRBJ1-2 TRBD1 TRBV6-2/TRBV6-3 CASSSPGTGGGWNYGYTF TGTGCCAGCAGTTCACCCGGGACAGGGGGCGGCTGGAACTATGGCTACACCTTC
- TRBJ2-7 TRBD1 TRBV5-4 CASSLDRDSSYEQYF TGTGCCAGCAGCTTGGACCGGGACAGTTCCTACGAGCAGTACTTC